These 4 T cell receptor beta chains came from one sample sequenced in a study of T cell clones after liver transplantation. Profiling relied on immunoSEQ multiplex PCR, and the TCRdb table lists in-frame clones only, not all of them. The repertoire consists of around 100,000 clones, with more than 75% occurring once and the leading ten covering around 0.94%. Source: CD4+ T cells from blood, taken before liver transplant. The source is a human donor who received a liver transplant.

The chain combines TRBV5-1 with TRBJ2-7; D is unresolved. V was cut by 0 bases and J by 6 bases, with 13 bases left in between. CDR1 is SGHRS and CDR2 is YFSETQ in the germline V gene. The CDR3 sequence is 14 residues long. CDR3 DNA: TGCGCCAGCAGCTTGGAGTTACCCCGGAGCGAGCAGTACTTC. Translating it yields CASSLELPRSEQYF. The whole variable domain, remainder taken from reference TRBV5-1 and TRBJ2-7, is KAGVTQTPRYLIKTRGQQVTLSCSPISGHRSVSWYQQTPGQGLQFLFEYFSETQRNKGNFPGRFSGRQFSNSRSEMNVSTLELGDSALYLCASSLELPRSEQYFGPGTRLTVT.

The CDR3 loop is CASSLTGNGELFF. CDR3 in DNA: TGTGCCAGCAGCTTAACAGGGAACGGGGAGCTGTTTTTT. The J gene is TRBJ2-2, the V gene TRBV7-6; TRBD1 is a possible D gene (6 bases). Per the germline V gene, CDR1 is SGHVS and CDR2 is FNYEAQ. This CDR3 region has 13 residues. With 2 bases removed from V and 7 bases from J, the gap between germline ends came to 8 bases.

The chain combines TRBV9 with TRBJ1-6; D gene ambiguous. The CDR3 consists of 15 residues. Germline assignment: CDR1 SGDLS and CDR2 YYNGEE. The ends were cut back, 2 bases at V and 9 bases at J, with 15 bases in the middle. DNA for the CDR3: TGTGCCAGCAGCGTCCAGGACGCAACGACTTCACCCCTCCACTTT. It is translated as CASSVQDATTSPLHF.

The rearrangement links TRBV11-2 to TRBJ2-2; D ambiguous. V was clipped by 0 bases and J by 6 bases, with 8 bases between them. Germline-derived CDR1 and CDR2 are SGHAT and FQNNGV. The CDR3 is made up of 14 amino acids. The CDR3: CASSLDTRSGELFF. The CDR3 bases are TGTGCCAGCAGCTTAGATACCAGGTCCGGGGAGCTGTTTTTT.